These 23 T cell receptor beta chains were all obtained from the same sample, sequenced in a study of blood T cell repertoires in COVID-19. Profiled with immunoSEQ multiplex PCR; TCRdb holds only in-frame clones, not every one. This sample has 250,000 to 350,000 clones, with about 90% found just once. Sequenced material: peripheral blood. The origin of the receptors is a woman between 45 and 65 years old with COVID-19, enrolled during active disease.

The genes are TRBV7-9 and TRBJ2-7; 8 nucleotides match TRBD2. CDR1 and CDR2 from the germline V gene are SEHNR and FQNEAQ (reference sequence). The V and J ends lost 1 base and 7 bases, in that order; junction bases with no gene match: 9. The length of the CDR3 is 15 residues. CDR3 sequence (DNA): TGTGCCAGCAGCTTAGGGGCGGGAGGATCGGAAGAGCAGTACTTC. Protein product: CASSLGAGGSEEQYF.

This clone appeared once. The chain links TRBV5-1 to TRBJ2-6; 10 bases fit TRBD1. J gave up 0 bases and V 4 bases, and 13 bases lay outside the gene matches. CDR3 size: 20 residues. From germline, CDR1 is SGHRS and CDR2 YFSETQ. DNA for the CDR3: TGCGCCAGCAGCCTTCAGGGACAGGGGTTGGGGAGCTCTGGGGCCAACGTCCTGACTTTC. Protein product: CASSLQGQGLGSSGANVLTF.

A note on this clone: Other nucleotide sequences in the sample specify the same CDR3. The genes are TRBV30 and TRBJ2-3, with 9 nucleotides matching TRBD2. This CDR3 has 16 residues. V shed 0 bases and J 1 base; nucleotides not matched to a gene: 5. The germline gives CDR1 GTSNPN, CDR2 SVGIG (reference sequence). Here the CDR3 reads CAWSVRGGRGTDTQYF. The DNA for the CDR3 is TGTGCCTGGAGTGTACGCGGCGGGAGGGGCACAGATACGCAGTATTTT.

The chain uses TRBV11-1 and TRBJ1-1, with TRBD1 identical over 9 bases. Per germline, CDR1 SGHAT and CDR2 FQDESV (reference sequence). J gave up 6 bases and V 5 bases, and 7 bases lay outside the gene matches. This CDR3 is 14 amino acids long. The CDR3 DNA reads TGTGCCAGCAGCCTTACGGACAGGGGCGCTGAAGCTTTCTTT. Amino acids: CASSLTDRGAEAFF.

The chain recombines TRBV2 with TRBJ2-2; D tentatively reads TRBD1 or TRBD2 (9 bases each). V lost 2 bases to trimming and J lost 6 bases, with 28 bases between them. The CDR3 length is 20 residues. Per the germline V gene, CDR1 is SNHLY and CDR2 is FYNNEI. The CDR3 sequence is CASSEKRDRGIAGASGELFF. CDR3 bases: TGTGCCAGCAGTGAAAAAAGAGACAGGGGGATAGCGGGAGCCTCCGGGGAGCTGTTTTTT.

V and J are TRBV4-2 and TRBJ2-1, with TRBD2 matching over 11 bases. Germline V gives CDR1 LGHNA, CDR2 YNFKEQ. This CDR3 is built from 15 residues. Germline trimming cut 1 base from V and 9 bases from J; bases unmatched to any gene: 5. Written as DNA, the CDR3 is TGTGCCAGCAGCCAAGTGACTAGCGGGATGGTTGAGCAGTTCTTC. Translating it yields CASSQVTSGMVEQFF.

The rearrangement links TRBV7-6 to TRBJ2-3; a possible D gene is TRBD1 (8 bases). V lost 4 bases and J lost 4, with 18 bases in between. The CDR3 runs 16 residues. Germline V gene sequence: CDR1 SGHVS, CDR2 FNYEAQ. CDR3 amino acids: CASSSQQGGIADTQYF. The CDR3, as DNA: TGTGCCAGCAGCTCGCAACAGGGGGGGATAGCAGATACGCAGTATTTT.

The chain recombines TRBV27 with TRBJ2-7; 16 bases agree with TRBD2. Trimming took 6 bases from V and 4 from J; bases not matched to a gene: 18. CDR3 length: 20 residues. Germline values: CDR1 MNHEY, CDR2 SMNVEV (reference sequence). CDR3 nucleotide sequence: TGTGCCAGCAGCCCTCACGTCCCGGGACTAGCGGGAGGGCCAGGTTACGAGCAGTACTTC. Protein product: CASSPHVPGLAGGPGYEQYF.

The chain carries TRBV6-6 and TRBJ1-2; 7 bases align to TRBD1. This CDR3 is built from 14 residues. V trimming: 6 bases; J trimming: 8 bases; junction bases outside the gene matches: 12. CDR1 and CDR2 from the germline V gene are MNHNY and SVGAGI (reference sequence). CDR3 in DNA: TGTGCCAGCAGGATACAGGGGAAGGATGGAGGCTACACCTTC. Its translation is CASRIQGKDGGYTF.

This chain connects TRBV13 to TRBJ2-7; 7 bases are shared with TRBD1. The J segment lost 2 bases and the V segment lost 6 bases, leaving 7 bases of the junction unmatched. Per the germline V gene, CDR1 is PRHDT and CDR2 is FYEKMQ (reference sequence). The CDR3 loop spans 14 amino acids. CDR3 protein: CASSSAQGAYEQYF. DNA of the CDR3: TGTGCCAGCAGTTCAGCCCAGGGGGCCTACGAGCAGTACTTC.

This chain uses TRBV7-9 with TRBJ2-1; weak D call: TRBD2 (5 bases). Per the germline V gene, CDR1 is SEHNR and CDR2 is FQNEAQ (reference sequence). This CDR3 is 14 amino acids long. The V end lost 4 bases, the J end lost 9 bases, and 16 bases lay between the germline ends. The CDR3 sequence: CASSSELGGGEQFF. The CDR3 DNA follows: TGTGCCAGCAGCTCTGAACTAGGCGGTGGTGAGCAGTTCTTC.

The chain couples TRBV7-9 to TRBJ2-7; 8 bases are shared with TRBD1. The CDR3 is made up of 14 amino acids. Germline CDR1 reads SEHNR; CDR2 reads FQNEAQ (reference sequence). Unmatched junction bases numbered 6, after V lost 6 bases and J lost 2 bases. The CDR3 is CASSLTDRAYEQYF. The CDR3 nucleotides are TGTGCCAGCAGTTTGACGGACAGGGCCTACGAGCAGTACTTC.

The rearrangement uses TRBV27 and TRBJ1-1; D call uncertain. Trimming cost V 9 bases and J 1 base, with 15 bases left between them. The CDR3 has 14 residues. In germline, CDR1 is MNHEY, CDR2 SMNVEV (reference sequence). CDR3 loop: CASLPGFGNTEAFF. CDR3 nucleotides: TGTGCCAGTTTACCGGGGTTTGGGAACACTGAAGCTTTCTTT.

This chain connects TRBV9 to TRBJ2-1; D uncertain. CDR1 is SGDLS, CDR2 YYNGEE, per germline. CDR3 length: 11 residues. The V end was cut by 3 bases, the J end by 9 bases, with 7 bases between. The CDR3 loop reads CASSANFEQFF. The CDR3, as DNA: TGTGCCAGCAGCGCAAATTTTGAGCAGTTCTTC.

This chain links TRBV5-1 with TRBJ1-1, with 8 bases fitting TRBD1. This CDR3 comprises 14 residues. The ends lost 2 bases at V and 5 bases at J; junction bases unmatched: 5. Germline CDR1 reads SGHRS; CDR2 reads YFSETQ. CDR3 amino acids: CASSFSGGWTEAFF. DNA of the CDR3: TGCGCCAGCAGCTTCTCAGGGGGCTGGACTGAAGCTTTCTTT. Full variable domain (outside the CDR3, taken from reference TRBV5-1 and TRBJ1-1): KAGVTQTPRYLIKTRGQQVTLSCSPISGHRSVSWYQQTPGQGLQFLFEYFSETQRNKGNFPGRFSGRQFSNSRSEMNVSTLELGDSALYLCASSFSGGWTEAFFGQGTRLTVV.

A single count supports this clone. The rearrangement uses TRBV27 and TRBJ1-4, with 8 bases fitting TRBD1. The CDR3 has 14 residues. The V segment lost 8 bases and the J segment 5 bases; nucleotides outside the gene matches: 7. Germline V CDR1 and CDR2: MNHEY, SMNVEV (reference sequence). In nucleotides, the CDR3 is TGTGCCAGCCGTACAGGGGGGTGGAATGAAAAACTGTTTTTT. Encoded protein: CASRTGGWNEKLFF. Full variable domain (missing parts from reference TRBV27 and TRBJ1-4): EAQVTQNPRYLITVTGKKLTVTCSQNMNHEYMSWYRQDPGLGLRQIYYSMNVEVTDKGDVPEGYKVSRKEKRNFPLILESPSPNQTSLYFCASRTGGWNEKLFFGSGTQLSVL.

The V gene is TRBV7-9, the J gene TRBJ2-6, with 7 bases lining up with TRBD1. The germline V gene has CDR1 SEHNR and CDR2 FQNEAQ (reference sequence). The CDR3 covers 17 residues. With V trimmed by 3 bases and J by 0 bases, 5 bases remained unmatched. The CDR3 DNA follows: TGTGCCAGCAGCTTGTACAGGGGAAGCTCTGGGGCCAACGTCCTGACTTTC. Protein: CASSLYRGSSGANVLTF. The full variable domain, its missing parts supplied by reference TRBV7-9 and TRBJ2-6, is DTGVSQNPRHKITKRGQNVTFRCDPISEHNRLYWYRQTLGQGPEFLTYFQNEAQLEKSRLLSDRFSAERPKGSFSTLEIQRTEQGDSAMYLCASSLYRGSSGANVLTFGAGSRLTVL.

This sequence joins TRBV9 and TRBJ2-7; weak D call: TRBD2 (5 bases). The germline CDR1 and CDR2 sequences are SGDLS and YYNGEE. This CDR3 has 14 amino acids. The V end was cut by 3 bases, the J end by 2 bases, with 12 bases between. CDR3 amino acids: CASSEGVGPYEQYF. In DNA form, the CDR3 reads TGTGCCAGCAGCGAGGGAGTGGGCCCCTACGAGCAGTACTTC.

This sequence joins TRBV7-9 and TRBJ2-2, with 7 bases lining up with TRBD1. Per germline, CDR1 SEHNR and CDR2 FQNEAQ (reference sequence). The CDR3 contains 17 residues. Germline trimming cut 7 bases from V and 0 bases from J; bases unmatched to any gene: 11. CDR3 DNA: TGTGCCAGCACCACGACAGGGCTTAACGCGAACACCGGGGAGCTGTTTTTT. It encodes CASTTTGLNANTGELFF.

Comment on this clone: The sample holds other DNA sequences that translate to the same CDR3. V is TRBV5-1 and J is TRBJ2-2; the match to TRBD2 covers 11 bases. With 1 base clipped from V and 5 bases from J, the junction kept 1 base outside the gene matches. The CDR3 sequence is 15 residues long. Germline V lookup: CDR1 SGHRS, CDR2 YFSETQ. The CDR3 region has the DNA TGCGCCAGCAGCTTGACTAGCGGGAGTACCGGGGAGCTGTTTTTT. This gives the protein CASSLTSGSTGELFF.

This clone is a singleton in its sample. CDR3 in amino acids: CASRRGGWDEQYF. The CDR3 nucleotides are TGTGCCAGCAGAAGGGGAGGGTGGGACGAGCAGTACTTC. J is TRBJ2-7 and V is TRBV27, with 7 positions matching TRBD2. The V and J ends lost 6 bases and 5 bases, in that order; junction bases with no gene match: 7. Germline V gene lookup returns CDR1 MNHEY and CDR2 SMNVEV (reference sequence). The CDR3 is 13 residues long.

V is TRBV28 and J is TRBJ2-5, with a tentative D call TRBD2 (6 bases). V was shortened by 4 bases and J by 1 base, with 10 bases between the two germline ends. The CDR3 is made up of 14 amino acids. Looked up from germline, CDR1 is MDHEN and CDR2 is SYDVKM. The CDR3 sequence is CASSYRGTQETQYF. The CDR3 region has the DNA TGTGCCAGCAGTTATCGCGGGACCCAAGAGACCCAGTACTTC. Using reference TRBV28 and TRBJ2-5 for the parts outside the CDR3, the full variable domain is DVKVTQSSRYLVKRTGEKVFLECVQDMDHENMFWYRQDPGLGLRLIYFSYDVKMKEKGDIPEGYSVSREKKERFSLILESASTNQTSMYLCASSYRGTQETQYFGPGTRLLVL.

The gene calls are TRBV18 and TRBJ2-1; 15 nucleotides match TRBD2. The germline V gene has CDR1 KGHSH and CDR2 LQKENI. There are 19 residues in the CDR3. The J segment lost 0 bases and the V segment lost 2 bases, leaving 5 bases of the junction unmatched. CDR3 loop: CASSPYGLAGGSSYNEQFF. Written as DNA, the CDR3 is TGTGCCAGCTCACCATATGGACTAGCGGGAGGGAGCTCCTACAATGAGCAGTTCTTC. The full variable domain, its missing parts supplied by reference TRBV18 and TRBJ2-1, is NAGVMQNPRHLVRRRGQEARLRCSPMKGHSHVYWYRQLPEEGLKFMVYLQKENIIDESGMPKERFSAEFPKEGPSILRIQQVVRGDSAAYFCASSPYGLAGGSSYNEQFFGPGTRLTVL.